This T cell receptor (beta chain) was sequenced for a study of post-analysis software for immune sequencing data (dated by TCRdb to about 2015). Broadly, across the study: The recorded disease courses included relapsing-remitting, secondary progressive and progressive-relapsing multiple sclerosis, and some patients had no subtype annotation. The multiple sclerosis patient repertoires were compared with approximately 11 previously published healthy control repertoires from donors aged about 6 to 26 years. A subset of samples was prepared in parallel using single-end sample barcoding, then pooled and co-amplified after Illumina adapter ligation.

Libraries came from PCR. The instrument given in TCRdb is Illumina HiSeq 2500. Unique molecular identifiers were incorporated into TCR beta cDNA libraries to reduce PCR and sequencing biases. About 500,000 cDNA molecules were obtained for every 1 to 10 million input T cells, so each molecule roughly corresponded to one T cell. Patient libraries were prepared and sequenced with the same protocol used for the earlier healthy control dataset. Within a given batch, samples were prepared together, multiplexed and sequenced on the same HiSeq lane. As for how the authors treated the data: MIGEC was used to process the raw barcoded reads, and molecular identifier groups with only a single read were discarded before consensus assembly and CDR3 extraction. VDJtools was used for post-analysis of the clonotype tables, with diversity normalized by down-sampling every dataset to the smallest sample size. In repertoire overlap clustering, CDR3 amino acid sequences, but not nucleotide sequences, were matched to correct batch-related cross-sample contamination. Clones were called with MiXCR by TCRdb after fastp trimmed the public reads at Q25, and only in-frame beta chains were retained. Rows with one shared CDR3 protein collapse into an entry with the most common genes and DNA. It is TCRdb's table, rather than the study itself, that gives the V and J calls and clone size. This sample lists 800,000 to 950,000 distinct CDR3 sequences; around 53% were detected once. In total, the top ten clones hold roughly 4.4% of the sample.

About this clonotype itself: What this receptor recognizes is not known. Qualities for individual bases were not recorded, and no much larger clone is one base off.

As encoded in the germline V gene (reference sequence), CDR1 is SEHNR while CDR2 is FQNEAQ. From its cysteine to its phenylalanine, the CDR3 spans 18 amino acids. The CDR3 DNA has 54 bases and is translated from base 1. The junction shows trimming of 6 bases on V and 10 bases on J, and the gene matches do not reach 26 bases of it. To demonstrate the VDJtools post-analysis software, TCR beta repertoires were profiled from the peripheral blood of more than ten young patients with multiple sclerosis. The multiple sclerosis patients were children and adolescents between about 6 and 15 years of age. Beyond this particular receptor, the publication reports: Direct clustering with F measure revealed strong co-clustering of samples prepared in the same batch, which led to a batch-effect correction. The multiple sclerosis patient group was slightly younger than the control group. Roughly 5 TRBV segments, including TRBV5-6, TRBV5-1 and TRBV20-1, were significantly more frequent in patients than controls. Normalized Chao1 diversity was significantly lower in multiple sclerosis patients than controls, suggesting substantial peripheral T-cell clonal expansion.

The chain is assembled from TRBV7-9 and TRBJ1-2, with 7 junctional bases fitting TRBD1. This receptor was identified in a girl between 5 and 17 years old with multiple sclerosis. The sequenced sample was blood. Read as DNA, the sequence is TGTGCCAGCAGAGTCCCGAGGGACAGAGCACCTGAGGGGAGTGACTACACCTTC. It is translated as CASRVPRDRAPEGSDYTF.